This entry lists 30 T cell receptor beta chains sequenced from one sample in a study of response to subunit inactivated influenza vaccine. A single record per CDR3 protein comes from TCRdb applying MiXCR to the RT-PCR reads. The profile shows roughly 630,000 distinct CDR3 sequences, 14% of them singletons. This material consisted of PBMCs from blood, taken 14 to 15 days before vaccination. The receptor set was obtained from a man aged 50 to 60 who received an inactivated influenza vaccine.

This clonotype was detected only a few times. CDR3 sequence: CASSYSVAGDNEQFF. CDR3 nucleotide sequence: TGTGCCAGCAGTTACTCGGTGGCAGGGGACAATGAGCAGTTCTTC. The V gene is TRBV6-2 or TRBV6-3, the J gene TRBJ2-1, with D tentatively TRBD1 (6 bases). The V gene's germline CDR1 is MNHEY and CDR2 SVGEGT. V was pared by 0 bases and J by 5 bases, with 11 bases between. The CDR3 extends over 15 amino acids.

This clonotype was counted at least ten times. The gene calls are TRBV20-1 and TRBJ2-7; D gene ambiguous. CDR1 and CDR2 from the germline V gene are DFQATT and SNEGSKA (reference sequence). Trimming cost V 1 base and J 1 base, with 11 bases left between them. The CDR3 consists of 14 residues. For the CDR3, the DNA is TGCAGTGCTAGAGGACTCGGCAAGTCCTACGAGCAGTACTTC. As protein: CSARGLGKSYEQYF.

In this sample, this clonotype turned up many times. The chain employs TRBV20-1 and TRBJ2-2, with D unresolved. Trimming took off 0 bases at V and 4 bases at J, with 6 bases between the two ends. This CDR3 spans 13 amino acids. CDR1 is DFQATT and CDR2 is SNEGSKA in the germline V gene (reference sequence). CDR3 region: CSARDQVTGELFF. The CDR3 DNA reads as TGCAGTGCTAGAGATCAGGTCACCGGGGAGCTGTTTTTT.

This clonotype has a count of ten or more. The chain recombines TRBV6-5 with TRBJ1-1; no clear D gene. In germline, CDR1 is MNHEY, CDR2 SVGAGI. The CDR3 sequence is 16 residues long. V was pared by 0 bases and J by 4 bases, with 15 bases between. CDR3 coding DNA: TGTGCCAGCAGTTACTCTAAGACCCCCAGAGGCACTGAAGCTTTCTTT. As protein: CASSYSKTPRGTEAFF.

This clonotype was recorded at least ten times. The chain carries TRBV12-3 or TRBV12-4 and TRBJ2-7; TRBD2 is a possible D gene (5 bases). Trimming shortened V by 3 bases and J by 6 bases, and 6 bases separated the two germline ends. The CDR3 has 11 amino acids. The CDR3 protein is CASSLGSEQYF. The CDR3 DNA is TGTGCCAGCAGTTTGGGGAGCGAGCAGTACTTC.

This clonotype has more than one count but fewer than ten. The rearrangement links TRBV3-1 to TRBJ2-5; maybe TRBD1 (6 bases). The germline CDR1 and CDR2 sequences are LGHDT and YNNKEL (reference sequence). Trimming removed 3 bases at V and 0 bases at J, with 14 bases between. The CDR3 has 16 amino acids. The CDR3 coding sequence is TGTGCCAGCAGCCACTCGGGACAAAGGTACCAAGAGACCCAGTACTTC. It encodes CASSHSGQRYQETQYF.

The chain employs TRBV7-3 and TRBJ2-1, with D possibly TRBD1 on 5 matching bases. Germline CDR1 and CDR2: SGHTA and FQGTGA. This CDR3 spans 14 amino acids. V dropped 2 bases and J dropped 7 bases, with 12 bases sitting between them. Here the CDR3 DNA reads TGTGCCAGCAGCTTAGGTCCAGGGCAGAATGAGCAGTTCTTC. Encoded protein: CASSLGPGQNEQFF.

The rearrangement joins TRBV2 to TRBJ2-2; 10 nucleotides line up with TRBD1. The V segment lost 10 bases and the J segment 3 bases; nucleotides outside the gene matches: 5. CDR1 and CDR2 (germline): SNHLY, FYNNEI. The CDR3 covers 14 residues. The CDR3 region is CATGTGVYTGELFF. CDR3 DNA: TGTGCCACCGGGACAGGGGTATACACCGGGGAGCTGTTTTTT.

The CDR3, as DNA: TGTGCCAGCAGCCCCAGAGCGGGCTACAATGAGCAGTTCTTC. As protein: CASSPRAGYNEQFF. The gene calls are TRBV7-2 and TRBJ2-1; TRBD2 might be the D (6 bases). CDR3 length: 14 amino acids. The germline CDR1 and CDR2 sequences are SGHTA and FQGNSA. The V and J ends lost 5 bases and 3 bases respectively, with 11 bases between them.

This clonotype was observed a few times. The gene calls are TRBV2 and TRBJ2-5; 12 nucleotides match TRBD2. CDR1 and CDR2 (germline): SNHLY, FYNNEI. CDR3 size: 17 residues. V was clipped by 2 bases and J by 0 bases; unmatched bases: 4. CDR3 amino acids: CASSETWTSGNQETQYF. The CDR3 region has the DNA TGTGCCAGCAGTGAAACATGGACTAGCGGGAACCAAGAGACCCAGTACTTC.

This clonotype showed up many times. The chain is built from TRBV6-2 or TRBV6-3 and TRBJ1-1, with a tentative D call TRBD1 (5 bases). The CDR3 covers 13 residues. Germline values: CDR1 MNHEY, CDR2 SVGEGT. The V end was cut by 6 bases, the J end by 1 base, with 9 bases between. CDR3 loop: CASRDTGNTEAFF. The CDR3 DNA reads TGTGCCAGCAGAGACACAGGGAACACTGAAGCTTTCTTT.

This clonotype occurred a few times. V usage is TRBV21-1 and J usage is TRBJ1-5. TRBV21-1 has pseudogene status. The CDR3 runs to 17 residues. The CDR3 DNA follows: TGTGCCAGCAGCATCCCACCGGTAGGTCTTGGGTGTCAGCCCCAGCATTTT. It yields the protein CASSIPPVGLGCQPQHF.

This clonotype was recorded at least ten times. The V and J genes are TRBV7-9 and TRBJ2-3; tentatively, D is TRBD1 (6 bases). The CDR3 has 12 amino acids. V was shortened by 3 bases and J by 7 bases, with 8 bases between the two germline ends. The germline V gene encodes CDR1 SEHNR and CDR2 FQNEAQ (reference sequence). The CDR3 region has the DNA TGTGCCAGCAGCTTGGGGGCCTATACGCAGTATTTT. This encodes CASSLGAYTQYF.

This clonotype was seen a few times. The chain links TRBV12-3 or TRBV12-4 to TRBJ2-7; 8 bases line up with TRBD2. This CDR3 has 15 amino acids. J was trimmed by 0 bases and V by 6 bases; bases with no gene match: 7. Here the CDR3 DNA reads TGTGCCAGCAGACCCGCGGCGGGAGGCTCCTACGAGCAGTACTTC. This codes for CASRPAAGGSYEQYF.

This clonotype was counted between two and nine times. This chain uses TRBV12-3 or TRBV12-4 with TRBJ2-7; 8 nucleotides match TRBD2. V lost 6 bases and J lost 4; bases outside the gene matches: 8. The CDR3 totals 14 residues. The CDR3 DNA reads TGTGCCAGCAGCCCCAGCGGGAGTTTGTACGAGCAGTACTTC. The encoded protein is CASSPSGSLYEQYF.

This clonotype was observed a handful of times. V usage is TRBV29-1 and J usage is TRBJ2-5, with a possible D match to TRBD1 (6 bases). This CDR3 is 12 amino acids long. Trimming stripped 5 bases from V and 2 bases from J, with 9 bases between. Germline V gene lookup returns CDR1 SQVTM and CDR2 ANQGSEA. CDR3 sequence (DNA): TGCAGCGTTATACAGGGTCAAGAGACCCAGTACTTC. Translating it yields CSVIQGQETQYF.

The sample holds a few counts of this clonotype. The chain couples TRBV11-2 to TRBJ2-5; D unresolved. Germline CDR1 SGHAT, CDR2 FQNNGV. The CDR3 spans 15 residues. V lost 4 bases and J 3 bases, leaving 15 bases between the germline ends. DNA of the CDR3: TGTGCCAGCAGCTCCCAGGCAAGGCCAGAAGAGACCCAGTACTTC. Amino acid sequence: CASSSQARPEETQYF.

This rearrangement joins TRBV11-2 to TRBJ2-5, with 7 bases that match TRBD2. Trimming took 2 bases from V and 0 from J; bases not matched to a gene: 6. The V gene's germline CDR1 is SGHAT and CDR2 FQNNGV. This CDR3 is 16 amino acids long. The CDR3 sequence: CASSLTSGTNQETQYF. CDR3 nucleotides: TGTGCCAGCAGCTTAACCAGCGGGACGAACCAAGAGACCCAGTACTTC.

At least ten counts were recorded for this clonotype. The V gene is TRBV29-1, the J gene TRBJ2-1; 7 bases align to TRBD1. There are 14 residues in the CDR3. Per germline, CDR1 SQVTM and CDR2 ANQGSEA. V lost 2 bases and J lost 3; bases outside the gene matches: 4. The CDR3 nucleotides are TGCAGCGTTGAAACAGGGGCTAACTACAATGAGCAGTTCTTC. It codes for CSVETGANYNEQFF.

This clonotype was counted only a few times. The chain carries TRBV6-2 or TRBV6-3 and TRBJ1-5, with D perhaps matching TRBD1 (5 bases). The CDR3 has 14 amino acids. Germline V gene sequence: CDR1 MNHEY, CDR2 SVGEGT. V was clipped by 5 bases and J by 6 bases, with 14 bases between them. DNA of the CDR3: TGTGCCAGCAGTCCTTACAGGACCCCTCAGCCCCAGCATTTT. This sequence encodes CASSPYRTPQPQHF.

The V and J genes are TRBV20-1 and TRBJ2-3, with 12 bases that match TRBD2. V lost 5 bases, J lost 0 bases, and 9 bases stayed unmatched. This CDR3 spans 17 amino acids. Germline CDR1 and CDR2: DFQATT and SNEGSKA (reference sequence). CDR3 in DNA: TGCAGTGCTGTATCGACTAGCGGGAGAACTAGCACAGATACGCAGTATTTT. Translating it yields CSAVSTSGRTSTDTQYF.

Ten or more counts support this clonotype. The CDR3: CASSLAGVNQPQHF. The CDR3 bases are TGTGCCAGCAGCTTAGCGGGCGTCAATCAGCCCCAGCATTTT. The chain uses TRBV7-9 and TRBJ1-5, with D unclear. V was clipped by 0 bases and J by 3 bases, with 6 bases between them. The V gene's germline CDR1 is SEHNR and CDR2 FQNEAQ (reference sequence). The CDR3 extends over 14 amino acids.

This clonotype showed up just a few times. The CDR3: CASSLYLEGAGELFF. CDR3 DNA sequence: TGTGCCAGCAGTTTATACCTGGAGGGCGCCGGGGAGCTGTTTTTT. This sequence joins TRBV28 and TRBJ2-2; possibly TRBD2 for D (6 bases). This CDR3 spans 15 amino acids. Germline V lookup: CDR1 MDHEN, CDR2 SYDVKM. With 1 base removed from V and 6 bases from J, the gap between germline ends came to 12 bases.

The CDR3 DNA reads as TGCGCCAGCAGCTTGGTTGGTGACGGGGAGCTGTTTTTT. Amino acid sequence: CASSLVGDGELFF. The chain employs TRBV5-1 and TRBJ2-2, with no clear D. Trimming took off 0 bases at V and 7 bases at J, with 7 bases between the two ends. The germline V gene has CDR1 SGHRS and CDR2 YFSETQ. The CDR3 consists of 13 residues.

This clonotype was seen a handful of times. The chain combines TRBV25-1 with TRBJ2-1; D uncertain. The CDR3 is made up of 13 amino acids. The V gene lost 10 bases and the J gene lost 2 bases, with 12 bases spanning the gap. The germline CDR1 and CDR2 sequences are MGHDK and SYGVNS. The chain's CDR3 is CAIQEPTYNEQFF. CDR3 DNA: TGTGCCATTCAAGAACCAACCTACAATGAGCAGTTCTTC.

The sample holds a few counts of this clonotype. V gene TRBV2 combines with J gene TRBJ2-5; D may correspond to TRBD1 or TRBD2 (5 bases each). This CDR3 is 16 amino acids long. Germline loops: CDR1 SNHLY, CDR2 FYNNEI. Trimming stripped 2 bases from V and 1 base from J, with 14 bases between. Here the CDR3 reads CASSESRVRAQETQYF. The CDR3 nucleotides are TGTGCCAGCAGTGAAAGCAGGGTGAGGGCCCAAGAGACCCAGTACTTC.

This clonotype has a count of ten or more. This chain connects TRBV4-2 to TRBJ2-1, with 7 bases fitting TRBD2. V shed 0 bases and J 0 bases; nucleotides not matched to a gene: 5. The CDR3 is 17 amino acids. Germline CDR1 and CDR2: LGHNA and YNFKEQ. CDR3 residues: CASSQEVGGGSYNEQFF. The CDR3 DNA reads TGTGCCAGCAGCCAAGAGGTTGGCGGGGGCTCCTACAATGAGCAGTTCTTC.

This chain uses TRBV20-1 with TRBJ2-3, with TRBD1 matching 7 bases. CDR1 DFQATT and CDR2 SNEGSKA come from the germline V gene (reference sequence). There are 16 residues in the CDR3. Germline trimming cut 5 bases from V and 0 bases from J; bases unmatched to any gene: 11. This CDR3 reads CSAPRTGTASTDTQYF. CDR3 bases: TGCAGTGCTCCCAGGACCGGGACAGCAAGCACAGATACGCAGTATTTT.

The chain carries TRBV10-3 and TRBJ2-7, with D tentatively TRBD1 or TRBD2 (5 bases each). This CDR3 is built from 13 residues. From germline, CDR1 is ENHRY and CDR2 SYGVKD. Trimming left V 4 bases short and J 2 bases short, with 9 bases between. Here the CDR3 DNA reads TGTGCCATCAGTGGGGACCGAACCTACGAGCAGTACTTC. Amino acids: CAISGDRTYEQYF.

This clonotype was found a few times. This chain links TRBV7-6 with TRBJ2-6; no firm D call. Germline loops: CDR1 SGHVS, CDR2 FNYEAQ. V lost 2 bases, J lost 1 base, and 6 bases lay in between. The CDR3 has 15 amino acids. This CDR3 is CASSLKASGANVLTF. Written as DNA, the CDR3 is TGTGCCAGCAGCTTAAAGGCGTCTGGGGCCAACGTCCTGACTTTC.